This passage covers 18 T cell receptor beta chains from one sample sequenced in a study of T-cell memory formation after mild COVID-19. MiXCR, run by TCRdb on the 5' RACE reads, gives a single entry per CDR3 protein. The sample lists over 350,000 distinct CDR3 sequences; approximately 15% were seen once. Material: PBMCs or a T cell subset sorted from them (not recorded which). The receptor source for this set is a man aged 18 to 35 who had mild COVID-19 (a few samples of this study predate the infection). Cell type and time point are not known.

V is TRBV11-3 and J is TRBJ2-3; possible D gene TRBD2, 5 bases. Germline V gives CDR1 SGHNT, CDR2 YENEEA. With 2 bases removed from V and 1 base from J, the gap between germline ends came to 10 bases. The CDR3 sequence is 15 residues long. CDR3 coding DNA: TGTGCCAGCAGCTTAAGGATCGGGGGCACAGATACGCAGTATTTT. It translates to CASSLRIGGTDTQYF.

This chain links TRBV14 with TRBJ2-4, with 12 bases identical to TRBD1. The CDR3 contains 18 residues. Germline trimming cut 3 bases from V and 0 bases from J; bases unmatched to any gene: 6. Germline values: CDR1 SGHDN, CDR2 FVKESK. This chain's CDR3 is CASSQGTGGFGAKNIQYF. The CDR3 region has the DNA TGTGCCAGCAGCCAGGGGACAGGGGGCTTTGGAGCCAAAAACATTCAGTACTTC.

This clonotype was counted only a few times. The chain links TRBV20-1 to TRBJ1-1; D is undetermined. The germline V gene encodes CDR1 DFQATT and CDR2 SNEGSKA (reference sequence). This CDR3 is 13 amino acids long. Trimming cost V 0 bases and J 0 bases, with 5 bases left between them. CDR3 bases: TGCAGTGCTAGAGACAGGCTGAACACTGAAGCTTTCTTT. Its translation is CSARDRLNTEAFF.

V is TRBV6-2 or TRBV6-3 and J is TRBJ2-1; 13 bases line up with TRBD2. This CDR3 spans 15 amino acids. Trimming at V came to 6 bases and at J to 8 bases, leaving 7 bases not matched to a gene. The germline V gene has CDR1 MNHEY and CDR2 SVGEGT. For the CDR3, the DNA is TGTGCCAGCAGACTTGGACTAGCGGGGGAGTATGAGCAGTTCTTC. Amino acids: CASRLGLAGEYEQFF.

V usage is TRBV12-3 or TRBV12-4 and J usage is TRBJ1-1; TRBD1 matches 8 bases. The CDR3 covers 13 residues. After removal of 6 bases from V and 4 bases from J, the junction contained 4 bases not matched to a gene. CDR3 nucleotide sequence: TGTGCCAGCAGAGGACAGGGTCCCACTGAAGCTTTCTTT. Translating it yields CASRGQGPTEAFF.

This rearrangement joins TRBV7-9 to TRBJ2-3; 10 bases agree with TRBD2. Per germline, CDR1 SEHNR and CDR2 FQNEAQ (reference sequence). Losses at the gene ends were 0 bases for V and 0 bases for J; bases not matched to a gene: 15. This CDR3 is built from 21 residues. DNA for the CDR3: TGTGCCAGCAGCTTAGCAGATTTCGGACTAGCGGATACCTTTAGCACAGATACGCAGTATTTT. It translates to CASSLADFGLADTFSTDTQYF.

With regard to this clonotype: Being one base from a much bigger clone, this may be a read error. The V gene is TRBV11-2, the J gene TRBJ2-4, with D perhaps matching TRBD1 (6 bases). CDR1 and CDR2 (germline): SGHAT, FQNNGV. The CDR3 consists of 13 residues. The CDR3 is CASSSGTQNIQCF. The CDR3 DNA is TGTGCCAGCAGCTCTGGGACACAAAACATTCAGTGCTTC.

The CDR3 spells CASSGAGMSYNSPLHF. CDR3 nucleotides: TGTGCCAGCAGTGGTGCGGGAATGTCCTATAATTCACCCCTCCACTTT. V and J are TRBV25-1 and TRBJ1-6; no firm D call. The V end lost 4 bases, the J end lost 1 base, and 11 bases lay between the germline ends. Germline CDR1 reads MGHDK; CDR2 reads SYGVNS. The CDR3 runs to 16 residues.

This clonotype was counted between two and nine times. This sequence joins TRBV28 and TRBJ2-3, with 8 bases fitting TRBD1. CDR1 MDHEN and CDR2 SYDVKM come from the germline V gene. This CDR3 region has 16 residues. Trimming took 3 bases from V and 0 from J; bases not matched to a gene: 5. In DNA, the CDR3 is TGTGCCAGCAGTTTTGTAGGACAGGGAAGCACAGATACGCAGTATTTT. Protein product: CASSFVGQGSTDTQYF.

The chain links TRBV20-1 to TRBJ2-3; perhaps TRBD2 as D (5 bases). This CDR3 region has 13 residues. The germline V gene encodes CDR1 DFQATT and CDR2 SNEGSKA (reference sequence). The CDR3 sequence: CSPRGAHTDTQYF. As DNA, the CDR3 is TGCAGCCCCCGGGGAGCACACACAGATACGCAGTATTTT.

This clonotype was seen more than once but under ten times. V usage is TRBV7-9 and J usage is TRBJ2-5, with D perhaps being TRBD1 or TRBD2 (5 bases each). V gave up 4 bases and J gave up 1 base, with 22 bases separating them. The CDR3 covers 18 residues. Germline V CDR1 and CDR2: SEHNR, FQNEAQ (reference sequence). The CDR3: CASSYPGSRGPPQETQYF. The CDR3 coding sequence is TGTGCCAGCAGCTACCCGGGGAGCCGGGGCCCCCCCCAAGAGACCCAGTACTTC.

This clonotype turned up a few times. CDR3 residues: CASSAQQGNTEAFF. CDR3 bases: TGTGCCAGCAGCGCCCAACAGGGAAACACTGAAGCTTTCTTT. The chain combines TRBV9 with TRBJ1-1; maybe TRBD1 (6 bases). The CDR3 has 14 residues. In germline, CDR1 is SGDLS, CDR2 YYNGEE. The V end was cut by 3 bases, the J end by 2 bases, with 11 bases between.

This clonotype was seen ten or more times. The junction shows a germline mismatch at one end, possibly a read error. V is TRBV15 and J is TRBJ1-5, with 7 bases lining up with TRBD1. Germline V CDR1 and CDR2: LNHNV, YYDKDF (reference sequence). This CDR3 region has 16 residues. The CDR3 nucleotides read TGTGCCACCAGCGGAGACGACAGGGTCGGCAATCAGCCCCAGCATTTT. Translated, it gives CATSGDDRVGNQPQHF. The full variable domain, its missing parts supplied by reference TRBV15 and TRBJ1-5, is DAMVIQNPRYQVTQFGKPVTLSCSQTLNHNVMYWYQQKSSQAPKLLFHYYDKDFNNEADTPDNFQSRRPNTSFCFLDIRSPGLGDTAMYLCATSGDDRVGNQPQHFGDGTRLSIL.

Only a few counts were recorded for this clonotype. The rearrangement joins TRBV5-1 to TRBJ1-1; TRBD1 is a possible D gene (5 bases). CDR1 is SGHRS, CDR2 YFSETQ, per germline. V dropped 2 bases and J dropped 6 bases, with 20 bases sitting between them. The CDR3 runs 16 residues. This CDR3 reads CASSFQGPKRRPEAFF. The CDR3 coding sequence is TGCGCCAGCAGCTTCCAGGGCCCGAAAAGAAGACCTGAAGCTTTCTTT. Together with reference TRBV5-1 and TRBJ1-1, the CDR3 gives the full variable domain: KAGVTQTPRYLIKTRGQQVTLSCSPISGHRSVSWYQQTPGQGLQFLFEYFSETQRNKGNFPGRFSGRQFSNSRSEMNVSTLELGDSALYLCASSFQGPKRRPEAFFGQGTRLTVV.

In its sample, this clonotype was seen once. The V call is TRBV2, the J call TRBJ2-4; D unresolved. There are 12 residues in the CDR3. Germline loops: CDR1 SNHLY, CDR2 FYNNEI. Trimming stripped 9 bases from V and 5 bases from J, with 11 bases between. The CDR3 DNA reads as TGTGCCAGTGCTTGGGCGGAAAACATTCAGTACTTC. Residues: CASAWAENIQYF.

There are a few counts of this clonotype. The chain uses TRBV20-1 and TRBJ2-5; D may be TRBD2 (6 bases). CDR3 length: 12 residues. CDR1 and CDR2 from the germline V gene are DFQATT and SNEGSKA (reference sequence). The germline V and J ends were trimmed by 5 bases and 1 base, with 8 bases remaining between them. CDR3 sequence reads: CSAGDFQETQYF. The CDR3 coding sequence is TGCAGTGCTGGGGACTTCCAAGAGACCCAGTACTTC.

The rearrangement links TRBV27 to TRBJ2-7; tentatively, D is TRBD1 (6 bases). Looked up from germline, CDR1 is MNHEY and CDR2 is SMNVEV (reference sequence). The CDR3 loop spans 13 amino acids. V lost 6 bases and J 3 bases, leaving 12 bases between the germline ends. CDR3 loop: CASRGRGVYEQYF. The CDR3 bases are TGTGCCAGCAGAGGCAGGGGCGTCTACGAGCAGTACTTC.

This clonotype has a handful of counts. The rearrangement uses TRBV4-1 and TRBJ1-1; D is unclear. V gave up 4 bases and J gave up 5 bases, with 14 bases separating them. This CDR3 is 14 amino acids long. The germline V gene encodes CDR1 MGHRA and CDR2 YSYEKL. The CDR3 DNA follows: TGCGCCAGCAGCCTCGGAGAGCAAGGAACTGAAGCTTTCTTT. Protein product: CASSLGEQGTEAFF.